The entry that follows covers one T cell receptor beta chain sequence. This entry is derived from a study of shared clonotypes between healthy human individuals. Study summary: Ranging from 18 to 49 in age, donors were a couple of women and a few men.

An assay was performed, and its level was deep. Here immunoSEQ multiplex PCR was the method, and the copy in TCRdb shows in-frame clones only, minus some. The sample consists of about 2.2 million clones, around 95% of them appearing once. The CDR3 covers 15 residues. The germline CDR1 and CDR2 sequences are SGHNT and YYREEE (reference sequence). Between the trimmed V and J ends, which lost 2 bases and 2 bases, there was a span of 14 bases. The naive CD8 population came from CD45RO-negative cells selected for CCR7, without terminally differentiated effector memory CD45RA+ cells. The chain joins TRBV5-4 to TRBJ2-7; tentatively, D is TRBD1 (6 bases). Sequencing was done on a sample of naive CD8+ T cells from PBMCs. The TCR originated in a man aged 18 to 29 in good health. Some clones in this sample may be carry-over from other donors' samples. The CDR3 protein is CASSLGQGFTYEQYF. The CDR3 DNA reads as TGTGCCAGCAGCTTAGGGCAGGGGTTTACCTACGAGCAGTACTTC.